This T cell receptor (beta chain) comes out of a study of T cell changes during pregnancy in multiple sclerosis. The CDR3 extends over 16 amino acids. Trimming removed 2 bases from V and 3 bases from J, with 16 bases in between. The V gene's germline CDR1 is SGHTA and CDR2 FQGNSA. Libraries were prepared by immunoSEQ multiplex PCR; TCRdb keeps only in-frame clonotypes and omits some of them. Among roughly 49,000 clones listed, roughly nine tenths were seen once. The sample here was CD4+ T cells from peripheral blood mononuclear cells, taken in the second trimester of pregnancy. This chain joins TRBV7-2 and TRBJ1-1; perhaps TRBD1 as D (5 bases). This TCR derives from a female donor in good health, enrolled as a control in a pregnancy study. CDR3 residues: CASSLYLGGVDTEAFF. DNA of the CDR3: TGTGCCAGCAGCTTATACCTAGGAGGGGTGGACACTGAAGCTTTCTTT.